The TCR beta chain described here comes from a study of T cells in localized non-small cell lung cancer (TCRdb year 2020). For the study in its entirety: The study analyzed T cell repertoires of around 250 early-stage NSCLC patients, comparing tumors and uninvolved tumor-adjacent lungs. All 230 or so NSCLC patients in the cohort were treatment-naive and had localized lung tumors that were resected. Of the NSCLC patients, around 130 were male and around 99 were female, and the mean age was approximately 64 years.

At diagnosis, tumor, uninvolved tumor-adjacent lung and peripheral blood were collected and then preserved as a mix of FFPE and fresh-frozen material. For TCR repertoire profiling, the blood samples were analyzed as peripheral blood mononuclear cells. The immunoSEQ Assay was used to sequence TCR beta CDR3 regions from DNA. The original methods were these. T cell density was computed as TCR beta template counts normalized to usable DNA estimated by amplifying housekeeping genes. The preseqR package was used to estimate richness by extrapolating to 400,000 templates for PBMC samples and to 120,000 templates for tissue samples. Clonality was taken to be one minus Pielou's evenness. Tissue-enriched TCRs were identified through differential abundance testing performed on productive amino-acid clonotypes, with a minimum total count of 5 and an alpha of 0.1. Repertoire overlap between compartments was quantified with the Jaccard Index and Morisita Overlap Index. GLIPH clustered TCR beta CDR3s with public tetramer-defined viral CDR3s; viral motifs required at least three viral sequences plus V-gene enrichment. In its TCRdb copy, this immuneACCESS table keeps in-frame sequences only and misses some clones. Where compared with another copy, unresolved V genes explain less than half of these, and the others have no known cause. That table gives V, J and clone size, and the DNA gave D and trimming. This sample is represented by about 33,000 clones; over 80% of them were singletons. The ten largest make up less than 6% of the sample.

V is shortened by 7 bases, J by 5 bases, and the region joining them spans 12 bases. The CDR3 measures 12 amino acids from cysteine to phenylalanine. Only CDR3 DNA is held: 36 bases, read in frame from base 1. CDR1 is given as LGHNT and CDR2 as FRNRAP, both from the germline V gene. Note on this clone: No cognate antigen has been identified for it. Base-call qualities are not available, and no considerably larger clone is one nucleotide away.

Beyond this particular receptor, the publication reports: Because the study design was exploratory, TCR variables were selected using unadjusted p-values without false-discovery rate correction. Because multi-region tumor sequencing was not done, intratumor heterogeneity could not be ruled out. A median of roughly 60 of the top 100 tumor clones were detected in paired uninvolved adjacent lung, and 25 to 35 of these tumor clones were also found among the top 100 clones of the paired uninvolved adjacent lung. The highest T cell clonality was observed in uninvolved tumor-adjacent lung, where clonality exceeded that of tumor, suggesting that antigenic responses were more focused in uninvolved tumor-adjacent lung. Longer overall survival was associated with higher blood T cell density, whereas shorter survival was associated with higher adjacent-lung clonality.

The chain uses TRBV12-5 and TRBJ2-7; the D gene is perhaps TRBD2, from 6 matching bases. The TCR originated in a man between 40 and 70 years old with stage II lung adenocarcinoma. The sample was PBMCs, taken before any cancer treatment. The CDR3 reads CASAASVHEQYF. The sequenced DNA: TGTGCTAGTGCCGCTAGCGTACACGAGCAGTACTTC.